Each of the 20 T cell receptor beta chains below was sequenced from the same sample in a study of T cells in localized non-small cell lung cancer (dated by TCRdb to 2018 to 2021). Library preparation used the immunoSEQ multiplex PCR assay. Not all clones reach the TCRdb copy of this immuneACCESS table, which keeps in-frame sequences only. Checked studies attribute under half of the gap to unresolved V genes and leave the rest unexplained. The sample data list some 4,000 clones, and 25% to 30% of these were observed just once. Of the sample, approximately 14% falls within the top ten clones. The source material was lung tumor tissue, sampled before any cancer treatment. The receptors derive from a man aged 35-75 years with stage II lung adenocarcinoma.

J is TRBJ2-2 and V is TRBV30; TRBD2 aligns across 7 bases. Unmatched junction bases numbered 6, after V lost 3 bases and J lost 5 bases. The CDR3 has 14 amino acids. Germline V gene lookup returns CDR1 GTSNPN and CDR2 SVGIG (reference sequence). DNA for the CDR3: TGTGCCTGGAGCCGCGGGACTAAAACCGGGGAGCTGTTTTTT. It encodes CAWSRGTKTGELFF.

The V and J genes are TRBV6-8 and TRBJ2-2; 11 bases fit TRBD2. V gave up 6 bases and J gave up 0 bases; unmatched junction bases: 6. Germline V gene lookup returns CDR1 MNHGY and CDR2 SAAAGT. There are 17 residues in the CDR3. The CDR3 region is CASSPLAGATNTGELFF. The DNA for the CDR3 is TGTGCCAGCAGCCCACTAGCGGGGGCTACGAACACCGGGGAGCTGTTTTTT.

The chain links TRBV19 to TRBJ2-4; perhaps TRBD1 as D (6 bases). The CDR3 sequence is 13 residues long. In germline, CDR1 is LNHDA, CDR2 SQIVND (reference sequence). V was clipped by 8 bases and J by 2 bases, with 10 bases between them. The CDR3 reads CASEQGTKNIQYF. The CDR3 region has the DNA TGTGCCAGTGAGCAGGGGACCAAAAACATTCAGTACTTC.

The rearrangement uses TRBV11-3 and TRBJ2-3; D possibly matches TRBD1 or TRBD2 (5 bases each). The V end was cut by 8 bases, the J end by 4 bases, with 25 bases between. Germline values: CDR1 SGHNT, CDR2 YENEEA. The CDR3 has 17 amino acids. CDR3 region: CASFGTAVSGGADTQYF. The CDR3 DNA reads TGTGCCAGCTTCGGGACGGCGGTGAGCGGTGGCGCAGATACGCAGTATTTT.

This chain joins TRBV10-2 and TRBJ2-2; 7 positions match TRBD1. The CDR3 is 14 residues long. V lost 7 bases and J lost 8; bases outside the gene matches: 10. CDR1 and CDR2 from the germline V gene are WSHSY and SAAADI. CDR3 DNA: TGCGCCAGCACCGCTGCTAGGGGGCAGGGGGAGCTGTTTTTT. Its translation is CASTAARGQGELFF.

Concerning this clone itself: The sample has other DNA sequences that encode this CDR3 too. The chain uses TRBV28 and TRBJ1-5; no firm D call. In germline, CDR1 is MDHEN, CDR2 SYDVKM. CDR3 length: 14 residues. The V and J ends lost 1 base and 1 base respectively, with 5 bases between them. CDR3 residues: CASSLSGSNQPQHF. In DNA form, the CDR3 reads TGTGCCAGCAGTTTATCCGGGAGCAATCAGCCCCAGCATTTT.

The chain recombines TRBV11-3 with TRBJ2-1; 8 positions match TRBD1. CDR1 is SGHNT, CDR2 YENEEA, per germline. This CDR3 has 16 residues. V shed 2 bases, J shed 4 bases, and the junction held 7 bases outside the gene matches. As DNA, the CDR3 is TGTGCCAGCAGCTTACAGGGGGCTGGGGCTTACAATGAGCAGTTCTTC. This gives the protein CASSLQGAGAYNEQFF.

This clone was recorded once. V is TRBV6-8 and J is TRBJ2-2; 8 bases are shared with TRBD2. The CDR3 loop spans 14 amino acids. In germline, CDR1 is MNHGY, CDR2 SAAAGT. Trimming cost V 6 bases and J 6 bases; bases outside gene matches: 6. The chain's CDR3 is CASSRSGGPGELFF. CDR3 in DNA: TGTGCCAGCAGCCGATCGGGGGGGCCCGGGGAGCTGTTTTTT.

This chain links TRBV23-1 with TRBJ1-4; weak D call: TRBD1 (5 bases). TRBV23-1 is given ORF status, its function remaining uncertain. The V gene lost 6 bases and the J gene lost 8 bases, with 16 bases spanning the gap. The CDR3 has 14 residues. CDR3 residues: CASSRSGGLEKLFF. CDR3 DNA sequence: TGCGCCAGCAGCAGGTCTGGGGGTTTGGAAAAACTGTTTTTT.

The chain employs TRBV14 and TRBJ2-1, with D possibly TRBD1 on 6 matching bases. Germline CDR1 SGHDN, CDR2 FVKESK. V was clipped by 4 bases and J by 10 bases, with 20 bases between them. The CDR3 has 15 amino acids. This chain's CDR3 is CASSPGQGPPGEQFF. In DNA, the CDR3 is TGTGCCAGCAGCCCGGGACAAGGCCCACCGGGGGAGCAGTTCTTC.

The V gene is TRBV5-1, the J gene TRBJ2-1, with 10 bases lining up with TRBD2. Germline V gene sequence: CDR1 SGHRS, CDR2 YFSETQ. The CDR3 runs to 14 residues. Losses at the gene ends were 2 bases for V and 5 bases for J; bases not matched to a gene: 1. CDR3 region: CASSLGTSDNEQFF. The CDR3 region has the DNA TGCGCCAGCAGCTTAGGGACTAGCGACAATGAGCAGTTCTTC.

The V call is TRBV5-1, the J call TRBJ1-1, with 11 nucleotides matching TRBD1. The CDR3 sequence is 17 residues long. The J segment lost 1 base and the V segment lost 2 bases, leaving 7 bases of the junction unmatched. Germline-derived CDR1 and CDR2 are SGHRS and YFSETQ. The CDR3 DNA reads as TGCGCCAGCAGCTTTTCCGGGACAGGGGGGAGGAACACTGAAGCTTTCTTT. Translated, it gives CASSFSGTGGRNTEAFF.

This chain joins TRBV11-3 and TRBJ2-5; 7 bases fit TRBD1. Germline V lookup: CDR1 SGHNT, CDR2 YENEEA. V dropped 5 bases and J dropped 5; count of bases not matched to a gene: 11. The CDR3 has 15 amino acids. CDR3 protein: CASSPAGGRGETQYF. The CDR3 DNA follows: TGTGCCAGCAGCCCTGCGGGTGGCAGGGGGGAGACCCAGTACTTC.

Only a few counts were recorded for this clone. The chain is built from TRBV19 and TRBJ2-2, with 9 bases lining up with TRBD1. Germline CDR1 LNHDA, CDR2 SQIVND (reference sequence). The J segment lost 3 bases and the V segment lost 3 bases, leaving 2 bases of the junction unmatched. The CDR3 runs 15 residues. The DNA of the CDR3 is TGTGCCAGTAGTATCGGGACAGGGTACACCGGGGAGCTGTTTTTT. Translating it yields CASSIGTGYTGELFF.

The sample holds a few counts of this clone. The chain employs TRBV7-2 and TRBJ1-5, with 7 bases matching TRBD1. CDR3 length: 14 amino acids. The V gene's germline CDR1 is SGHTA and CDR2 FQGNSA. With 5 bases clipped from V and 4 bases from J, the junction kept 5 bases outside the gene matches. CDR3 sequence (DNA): TGTGCCAGCAGCCGGACAGGCACAAATCAGCCCCAGCATTTT. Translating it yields CASSRTGTNQPQHF.

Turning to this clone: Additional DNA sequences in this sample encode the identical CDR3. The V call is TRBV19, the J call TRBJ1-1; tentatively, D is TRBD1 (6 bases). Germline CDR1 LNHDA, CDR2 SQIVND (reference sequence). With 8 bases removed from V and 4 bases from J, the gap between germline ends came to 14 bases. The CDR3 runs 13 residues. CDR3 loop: CASSEQGSTEAFF. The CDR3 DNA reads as TGTGCCAGTTCGGAGCAGGGGAGCACTGAAGCTTTCTTT.

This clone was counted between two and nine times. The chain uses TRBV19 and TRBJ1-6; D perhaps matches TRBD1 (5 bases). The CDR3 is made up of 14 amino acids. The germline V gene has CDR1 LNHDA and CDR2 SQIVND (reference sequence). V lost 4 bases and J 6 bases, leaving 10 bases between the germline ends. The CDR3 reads CASSTDTFNSPLHF. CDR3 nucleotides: TGTGCCAGTAGTACGGACACTTTTAATTCACCCCTCCACTTT.

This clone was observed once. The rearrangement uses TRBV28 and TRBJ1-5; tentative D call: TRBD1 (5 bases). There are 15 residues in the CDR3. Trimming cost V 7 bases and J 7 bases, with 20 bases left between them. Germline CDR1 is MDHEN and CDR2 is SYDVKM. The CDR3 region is CASTRLVGRGQPQHF. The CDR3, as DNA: TGTGCCAGCACCCGGTTGGTGGGGAGGGGACAGCCCCAGCATTTT.

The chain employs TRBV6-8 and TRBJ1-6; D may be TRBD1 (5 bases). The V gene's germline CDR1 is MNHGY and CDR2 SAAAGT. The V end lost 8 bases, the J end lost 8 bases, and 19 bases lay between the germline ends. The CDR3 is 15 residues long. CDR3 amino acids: CASGAGGGLYSPLHF. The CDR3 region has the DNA TGTGCCAGCGGGGCCGGTGGAGGGTTGTATTCACCCCTCCACTTT.

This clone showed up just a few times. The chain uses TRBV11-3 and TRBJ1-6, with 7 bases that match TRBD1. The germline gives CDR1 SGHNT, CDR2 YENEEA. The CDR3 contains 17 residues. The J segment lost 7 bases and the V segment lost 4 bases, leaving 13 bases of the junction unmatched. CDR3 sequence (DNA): TGTGCCAGCAGCTCGGGGCCGAGACAGGGAATGAATTCACCCCTCCACTTT. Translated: CASSSGPRQGMNSPLHF.